The clone carrying this T cell receptor (beta chain) was seen a handful of times. The antigen is unknown. Expressed TCRB transcripts were sequenced after all isolated RNA was converted to cDNA. Clones were sequenced by immunoSEQ multiplex PCR, and TCRdb holds only the in-frame ones, with some missing. This table holds 500,000 to 800,000 clones, under 15% found once. This sample is drawn from a study of beta chain features in type 1 diabetes. Whole-study results and caveats: All four CD4+ subsets of Type 1 diabetes patients contained TCRB CDR3s that were moderately but significantly shorter.

CDR3 length equals 14 residues. Germline CDR1 reads MGHRA; CDR2 reads YSYEKL. V lost 1 base, J lost 6 bases, and 11 bases lay in between. This TCR derives from a man aged 25-45 years with type 1 diabetes. Sequenced sample: naive CD4+ T cells from blood. This sequence joins TRBV4-1 and TRBJ2-3; D gene unclear. CDR3 protein: CASSQGLGWDTQYF. CDR3 nucleotide sequence: TGCGCCAGCAGCCAAGGTCTAGGGTGGGATACGCAGTATTTT.